A selection of T cell receptor beta chains follows, all from one sample in a study of beta chain features in type 1 diabetes. Data came from immunoSEQ multiplex PCR; TCRdb stores just in-frame clones and leaves some out. The sample lists about 650,000 clones, over 10% occurring once. The sequencing sample was made of naive CD4+ T cells from blood. Receptor source: a man under 40 with type 1 diabetes. Both conserved end residues are part of each CDR3. D genes are given only for firm matches. For some rows the clone size is stated as once, few or many, or as a class when expanded; others skip it.

d_gene	j_gene	v_gene	abundance	CDR3aa	CDR3nt
NA	TRBJ1-4	TRBV6-5	NA	CASRGYSLTEEKLFF	TGTGCCAGCAGGGGGTACAGCTTAACGGAGGAAAAACTGTTTTTT
TRBD1	TRBJ2-5	TRBV6-6	NA	CASSDRGQTQYF	TGTGCCAGCAGTGACAGGGGTCAGACCCAGTACTTC
NA	TRBJ2-7	TRBV29-1	few	CSVLWEGGSYEQYF	TGCAGCGTTCTATGGGAGGGGGGTTCGTACGAGCAGTACTTC
NA	TRBJ1-6	TRBV9	NA	CASSGTAGVSPLHF	TGTGCCAGCAGCGGTACTGCGGGCGTATCACCCCTCCACTTT
NA	TRBJ1-2	TRBV5-4	few	CASTQGLHGYTF	TGTGCCAGCACTCAGGGCCTGCATGGCTACACCTTC
NA	TRBJ2-7	TRBV23-1	NA	CASSHPRAVFYYEQYF	TGCGCCAGCAGTCACCCCAGGGCGGTCTTCTACTACGAGCAGTACTTC
NA	TRBJ1-2	TRBV29-1	few	CSVYRVIGYTF	TGCAGCGTTTACAGGGTAATTGGCTACACCTTC
NA	TRBJ1-5	TRBV2	few	CASSEVARPQPQHF	TGTGCCAGCAGTGAGGTGGCCAGGCCCCAGCCCCAGCATTTT
TRBD1	TRBJ2-3	TRBV9	NA	CASSTSGTGFPDTQYF	TGTGCCAGCAGCACCTCCGGGACAGGGTTTCCAGATACGCAGTATTTT
TRBD1	TRBJ2-6	TRBV27	NA	CASSLEYTGQFASGANVLTF	TGTGCCAGCAGTTTAGAGTATACGGGACAGTTCGCCTCTGGGGCCAACGTCCTGACTTTC
NA	TRBJ1-2	TRBV18	NA	CASSPPPGATYGYTF	TGTGCCAGCTCACCACCCCCCGGAGCGACCTATGGCTACACCTTC
NA	TRBJ1-2	TRBV7-7	few	CASSFIGGYTF	TGTGCTAGCAGCTTTATAGGTGGCTACACCTTC
NA	TRBJ2-1	TRBV30	few	CAWSVRVSGEQFF	TGTGCCTGGAGTGTAAGGGTTTCGGGTGAGCAGTTCTTC
TRBD1	TRBJ2-7	TRBV9	few	CASSVERQGVEQYF	TGTGCCAGCAGCGTTGAGCGACAGGGGGTCGAGCAGTACTTC
NA	TRBJ2-3	TRBV27	NA	CASSSGSTDTQYF	TGTGCCAGCAGTTCGGGGTCCACAGATACGCAGTATTTT
TRBD1	TRBJ2-6	TRBV9	NA	CASSGRQGSAGANVLTF	TGTGCCAGCAGCGGACGACAGGGATCGGCTGGGGCCAACGTCCTGACTTTC
NA	TRBJ1-3	TRBV6-6	NA	CASSYAVNTIYF	TGTGCCAGCAGTTACGCGGTCAACACCATATATTTT
NA	TRBJ2-1	TRBV30	few	CAWSANNEQFF	TGTGCCTGGAGTGCCAACAATGAGCAGTTCTTC
TRBD2	TRBJ2-3	TRBV11-2	few	CASSLAPTSGGASDTQYF	TGTGCCAGCAGCTTAGCCCCCACTAGCGGGGGGGCCTCAGATACGCAGTATTTT
TRBD1	TRBJ1-5	TRBV30	few	CASAGTGVQPQHF	TGTGCCTCTGCCGGGACAGGGGTTCAGCCCCAGCATTTT
NA	TRBJ2-1	TRBV5-1	NA	CASSLGSGATYNEQFF	TGCGCCAGCAGCCTCGGGTCAGGGGCTACTTACAATGAGCAGTTCTTC
NA	TRBJ1-2	TRBV27	NA	CASSSLSNYGYTF	TGTGCCAGCAGTTCCTTATCTAACTATGGCTACACCTTC
TRBD1	TRBJ2-1	TRBV19	few	CASSIVGQLRNEQFF	TGTGCCAGTAGTATAGTGGGACAGCTACGCAATGAGCAGTTCTTC
TRBD2	TRBJ2-5	TRBV27	few	CASSPGLAGAGETQYF	TGTGCCAGCAGTCCTGGACTAGCGGGGGCCGGAGAGACCCAGTACTTC
NA	TRBJ1-1	TRBV7-9	few	CASSPRGTEAFF	TGTGCCAGCAGTCCCCGGGGTACTGAAGCTTTCTTT
NA	TRBJ1-2	TRBV20-1	NA	CSAGGAYGYTF	TGCAGTGCGGGGGGCGCTTATGGCTACACCTTC
NA	TRBJ2-3	TRBV6-5	many	CASSGGGQFTDTQYF	TGTGCCAGCAGTGGCGGGGGACAGTTCACAGATACGCAGTATTTT
TRBD1	TRBJ1-2	TRBV29-1	once	CSAGGVGTGGNNYGHTF	TGCAGCGCCGGAGGCGTAGGGACAGGGGGCAATAACTATGGCCACACCTTC
NA	TRBJ1-2	TRBV7-9	few	CASSLVGQANYGYTF	TGTGCCAGCAGCTTAGTCGGGCAAGCTAACTATGGCTACACCTTC
NA	TRBJ1-5	TRBV27	NA	CASQDRYSNQPQHF	TGTGCCAGCCAGGACAGATATAGCAATCAGCCCCAGCATTTT
NA	TRBJ1-2	TRBV4-3	NA	CASSQEDSYYGYTF	TGCGCCAGCAGCCAAGAAGACAGCTACTATGGCTACACCTTC
TRBD1	TRBJ2-7	TRBV9	NA	CASSVEGQGKHEQYF	TGTGCCAGCAGCGTAGAGGGACAGGGCAAACACGAGCAGTACTTC
NA	TRBJ2-7	TRBV18	few	CASSPGVGYEQYF	TGTGCCAGCTCACCCGGGGTGGGCTACGAGCAGTACTTC
NA	TRBJ1-2	TRBV27	NA	CASSLSGADGYTF	TGTGCCAGCAGTTTATCGGGGGCGGATGGCTACACCTTC
NA	TRBJ2-6	TRBV28	few	CASKALGGRANVLTF	TGTGCCAGCAAGGCCCTTGGGGGAAGGGCCAACGTCCTGACTTTC
NA	TRBJ2-6	TRBV4-3	few	CASSQDSRGHGANVLTF	TGCGCCAGCAGCCAAGATTCCCGGGGGCATGGGGCCAACGTCCTGACTTTC
TRBD1	TRBJ1-2	TRBV5-6	few	CASSLRQGYTF	TGTGCCAGCAGCTTAAGACAGGGGTACACCTTC
NA	TRBJ1-1	TRBV7-9	few	CASSYDTEAFF	TGTGCCAGCAGCTATGACACTGAAGCTTTCTTT
NA	TRBJ1-5	TRBV21-1	NA	CASSTSYKTDRGRSNQPQHF	TGTGCCAGCAGCACCAGCTATAAAACTGACAGGGGGCGTAGCAATCAGCCCCAGCATTTT
NA	TRBJ2-3	TRBV7-2	many	CASSSYTDTQYF	TGTGCCAGCAGCTCCTACACAGATACGCAGTATTTT
TRBD1	TRBJ1-5	TRBV6-4	NA	CASSGTGGGQPQHF	TGTGCCAGCAGCGGGACAGGGGGTGGTCAGCCCCAGCATTTT
NA	TRBJ1-4	TRBV28	NA	CASLSNEKLFF	TGTGCCAGCTTATCCAATGAAAAACTGTTTTTT
NA	TRBJ1-1	TRBV7-6	NA	CASSLLVGNTEAFF	TGTGCCAGCAGCCTCCTGGTTGGGAACACTGAAGCTTTCTTT
NA	TRBJ1-5	TRBV14	few	CASSQRDEYGSNQPQHF	TGTGCCAGCAGCCAAAGGGATGAATATGGGAGCAATCAGCCCCAGCATTTT